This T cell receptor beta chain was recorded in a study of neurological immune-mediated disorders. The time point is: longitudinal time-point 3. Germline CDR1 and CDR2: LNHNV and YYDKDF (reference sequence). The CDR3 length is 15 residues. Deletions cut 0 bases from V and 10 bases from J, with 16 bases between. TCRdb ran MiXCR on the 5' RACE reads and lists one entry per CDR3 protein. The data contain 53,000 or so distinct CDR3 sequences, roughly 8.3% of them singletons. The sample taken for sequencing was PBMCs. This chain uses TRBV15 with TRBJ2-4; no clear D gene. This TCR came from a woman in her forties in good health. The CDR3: CATSRDLAGGRIQYF. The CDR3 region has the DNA TGTGCCACCAGCAGAGATCTGGCCGGTGGCAGGATTCAGTACTTC.